This T cell receptor beta chain was identified during a study of cytomegalovirus exposure and HLA in healthy donors. Study-wide results and limits: Within an earlier analysis, most TCR beta V segments proved productive either about 87% or about 30% of the time. A reported reduction in N-insertions relative to the 666-donor mean was seen in an Asian-associated ancestry cluster in a later analysis.

A note on this clone: Its matching antigen is unknown.

The primer mix had 60 Vbeta and 13 Jbeta primers. Clones were read by immunoSEQ multiplex PCR, and TCRdb kept only the in-frame ones, dropping some. The sample comprises approximately 170,000 clones, more than 60% of which are singletons, and roughly 5% rests with the top ten. The length of the CDR3 is 17 residues. The chain carries TRBV7-5 and TRBJ1-2; the table names TRBD1, a call not compared with the DNA. TRBV7-5 is a known pseudogene. Source material: PBMCs. The clonotype comes from a male donor in good health and CMV-seronegative. The CDR3 protein is CARSCQGARGPNYGYTF. The CDR3 DNA reads TGTGCCAGAAGCTGCCAAGGGGCGAGGGGGCCTAACTATGGCTACACCTTC.